The source of this T cell receptor beta chain is a study of blood T cell repertoires in COVID-19. Across the study: Researchers got acute and convalescent COVID-19 samples from the United States, Italy and Spain.

J was trimmed by 2 bases and V by 2 bases; bases with no gene match: 9. The CDR3 is 16 residues long. Germline CDR1 ENHRY, CDR2 SYGVKD. Assay: immunoSEQ multiplex PCR; the TCRdb copy retains only in-frame clones and omits some. The sample lists 55,000 to 90,000 clones, about four fifths occurring once. The V call is TRBV10-3, the J call TRBJ2-7, with TRBD1 matching over 7 bases. The sequence derives from a woman in her 70s with acute or convalescent COVID-19. Source material: peripheral blood. This CDR3 is CAISEPFGQVTYEQYF. The CDR3 DNA reads as TGTGCCATCAGTGAGCCCTTCGGACAGGTCACCTACGAGCAGTACTTC.